This T cell receptor beta chain was identified during a study of CXCR3-negative and CXCR3-positive naive CD8 T cells. The overall study: Sequencing gave roughly 130 million TRB reads overall, about 1.5 +/- 0.3 million per library.

Broader study findings: TRB CDR3s were more hydrophobic in CXCR3-positive than in CXCR3-negative naive cells. After cryopreservation, expression of CXCR3 was partially reduced, and most assays were run with fresh PBMCs.

The CDR3 has 14 amino acids. From germline, CDR1 is SGHRS and CDR2 YFSETQ. Every CD8+ T cell subset underwent triplicate sorting at a few hundred thousand cells apiece. By phenotype, naive CD8+ T cells were CD45RO-CCR7+CD27+CD95-. To note about this clonotype: Antigen: not known.

The study made its TRB cDNA libraries by 5' RACE, adding UMI labels. TCRdb reworked the 5' RACE reads into one entry per CDR3 protein, no DNA. There are tens of thousands of distinct CDR3 sequences in the sample, with around 5% held by the top ten. What was sequenced was naive CXCR3+ CD8+ T cells from blood. Described subset: CD45RO-CCR7+CD27+CD95- naive CD8+ T cells expressing CXCR3 (TNR3+). The TCR comes from a human donor in good health. Some clones in this sample may be carry-over from other donors' samples. This chain uses TRBV5-1 with TRBJ2-7; with no DNA, the TCRdb D assignment of TRBD1 cannot be verified. CDR3 in amino acids: CASSTGQGSYEQHF.